Each of the 14 T cell receptor beta chains below was sequenced from the same sample in a study of T-cell memory formation after mild COVID-19. A single record per CDR3 protein comes from TCRdb applying MiXCR to the 5' RACE reads. Among about 290,000 distinct CDR3 sequences listed, about 15% were seen once. The source material was PBMCs or a T cell subset sorted from them (not recorded which). These receptors originate from a man aged 18 to 35 who had mild COVID-19 (a few samples of this study predate the infection). Cell type and time point are not known.

J is TRBJ2-7 and V is TRBV28, with unresolved D. Trimming stripped 4 bases from V and 6 bases from J, with 10 bases between. There are 12 residues in the CDR3. CDR1 and CDR2 (germline): MDHEN, SYDVKM. Here the CDR3 DNA reads TGTGCCAGCAGTTCAGGTAGAGGCGAGCAGTACGTC. Protein sequence: CASSSGRGEQYV.

V is TRBV28 and J is TRBJ2-7, with D tentatively TRBD2 (5 bases). This CDR3 spans 15 amino acids. Germline V CDR1 and CDR2: MDHEN, SYDVKM. V lost 10 bases and J 6 bases, leaving 25 bases between the germline ends. CDR3 sequence (DNA): TGTGCCACCATATCGACATCGGGATTTATCGGCGAGCAGTACGTC. It encodes CATISTSGFIGEQYV.

The table lists this clonotype with a few counts. This chain connects TRBV5-6 to TRBJ2-5, with D maybe TRBD1 (6 bases). The CDR3 is 15 amino acids. V was clipped by 1 base and J by 0 bases, with 10 bases between them. CDR1 is SGHDT, CDR2 YYEEEE, per germline. The CDR3 DNA reads as TGTGCCAGCAGCTTGCAGGGGCGATACCAAGAGACCCAGTACTTC. It is translated as CASSLQGRYQETQYF. Variable domain in full (rest from reference TRBV5-6 and TRBJ2-5): DAGVTQSPTHLIKTRGQQVTLRCSPKSGHDTVSWYQQALGQGPQFIFQYYEEEERQRGNFPDRFSGHQFPNYSSELNVNALLLGDSALYLCASSLQGRYQETQYFGPGTRLLVL.

In its sample, this clonotype was seen many times. CDR3 DNA: TGCAGCGTTGATATGCCATTCGGTCCAACAGATACGCAGTATTTT. It is translated as CSVDMPFGPTDTQYF. The chain employs TRBV29-1 and TRBJ2-3; D is unresolved. The CDR3 sequence is 15 residues long. V lost 3 bases to trimming and J lost 3 bases, with 16 bases between them. CDR1 is SQVTM, CDR2 ANQGSEA, per germline.

This chain links TRBV4-1 with TRBJ2-3; 7 positions match TRBD1. This CDR3 region has 15 residues. Germline assignment: CDR1 MGHRA and CDR2 YSYEKL. J gave up 2 bases and V 1 base, and 3 bases lay outside the gene matches. CDR3 nucleotides: TGCGCCAGCAGCCAAGCGGGGACAGCCACAGATACGCAGTATTTT. It codes for CASSQAGTATDTQYF.

V gene TRBV5-6 combines with J gene TRBJ2-3, with D perhaps TRBD2 (5 bases). From germline, CDR1 is SGHDT and CDR2 YYEEEE. V lost 3 bases to trimming and J lost 3 bases, with 17 bases between them. The CDR3 totals 16 residues. CDR3: CASSYRIWGATDTQYF. CDR3 sequence (DNA): TGTGCCAGCAGCTACCGCATCTGGGGAGCGACAGATACGCAGTATTTT. Complete variable domain (other parts from reference TRBV5-6 and TRBJ2-3): DAGVTQSPTHLIKTRGQQVTLRCSPKSGHDTVSWYQQALGQGPQFIFQYYEEEERQRGNFPDRFSGHQFPNYSSELNVNALLLGDSALYLCASSYRIWGATDTQYFGPGTRLTVL.

DNA of the CDR3: TGTGCCAGCAGTTTCAGCTTCCGCTCGAATAAGCCCCAGCATTTT. This translates into CASSFSFRSNKPQHF. This chain joins TRBV12-3 or TRBV12-4 and TRBJ1-5, with unresolved D. CDR3 length: 15 residues. The V gene lost 3 bases and the J gene lost 8 bases, with 17 bases spanning the gap.

V is TRBV4-1 and J is TRBJ1-2; no firm D call. Trimming took 0 bases from V and 8 from J, leaving 10 bases between them. Germline CDR1 and CDR2: MGHRA and YSYEKL. This CDR3 has 13 amino acids. CDR3 in amino acids: CASSQDRSGGYTF. The CDR3 nucleotides are TGCGCCAGCAGCCAAGATCGTTCAGGAGGCTACACCTTC.

This clonotype showed up just a few times. V gene TRBV7-2 combines with J gene TRBJ2-4, with D perhaps matching TRBD1 or TRBD2 (5 bases each). Trimming took off 9 bases at V and 3 bases at J, with 18 bases between the two ends. Germline lookup yields CDR1 SGHTA and CDR2 FQGNSA. The CDR3 extends over 15 amino acids. DNA for the CDR3: TGTGCCAGTTCCTCTAGACGGGGCGTCAAAAACATTCAGTACTTC. Protein: CASSSRRGVKNIQYF.

This clonotype was observed a few times. The chain recombines TRBV7-8 with TRBJ2-1; no reliable D call. The CDR3 runs to 16 residues. The V gene lost 2 bases and the J gene lost 5 bases, with 16 bases spanning the gap. Germline V gives CDR1 SGHVS, CDR2 FQNEAQ. The CDR3: CASSLRTQTTDNEQFF. The DNA of the CDR3 is TGTGCCAGCAGCTTACGGACCCAGACGACCGACAATGAGCAGTTCTTC. Using reference TRBV7-8 and TRBJ2-1 for the parts outside the CDR3, the full variable domain is GAGVSQSPRYKVAKRGQDVALRCDPISGHVSLFWYQQALGQGPEFLTYFQNEAQLDKSGLPSDRFFAERPEGSVSTLKIQRTQQEDSAVYLCASSLRTQTTDNEQFFGPGTRLTVL.

This clonotype was recorded at least ten times. The gene calls are TRBV20-1 and TRBJ1-2; 8 nucleotides match TRBD1. The CDR3 loop spans 13 amino acids. J lost 8 bases, V lost 5 bases, and 10 bases had no gene match. From germline, CDR1 is DFQATT and CDR2 SNEGSKA (reference sequence). CDR3 residues: CSAYGQGLRGYTF. In DNA form, the CDR3 reads TGCAGTGCTTACGGACAGGGCCTGCGGGGCTACACCTTC.

The chain uses TRBV5-4 and TRBJ2-7; D assignment may be TRBD1 or TRBD2 (5 bases each). V shed 1 base and J shed 2 bases, with 10 bases lying between them. This CDR3 has 14 residues. The germline CDR1 and CDR2 sequences are SGHNT and YYREEE (reference sequence). The CDR3 DNA sequence: TGTGCCAGCAGCTTGAAGTCGGGGCCCTACGAGCAGTACTTC. It translates to CASSLKSGPYEQYF.

This chain uses TRBV7-2 with TRBJ1-5; D not resolved. Looked up from germline, CDR1 is SGHTA and CDR2 is FQGNSA. The CDR3 runs 13 residues. V was cut by 1 base and J by 3 bases, with 4 bases left in between. The DNA of the CDR3 is TGTGCCAGCAGCTTAGTCAACAATCAGCCCCAGCATTTT. Protein sequence: CASSLVNNQPQHF. Full variable domain (outside the CDR3, taken from reference TRBV7-2 and TRBJ1-5): GAGVSQSPSNKVTEKGKDVELRCDPISGHTALYWYRQSLGQGLEFLIYFQGNSAPDKSGLPSDRFSAERTGGSVSTLTIQRTQQEDSAVYLCASSLVNNQPQHFGDGTRLSIL.

A word on this clonotype: A junction boundary mismatches the germline segment, possibly from a read error. This rearrangement joins TRBV29-1 to TRBJ1-3; 7 nucleotides align to TRBD1. Germline-derived CDR1 and CDR2 are SQVTM and ANQGSEA. The CDR3 is made up of 13 amino acids. CDR3 residues: CSAGDRAGNTLYF. CDR3 nucleotide sequence: TGCAGCGCCGGCGACAGGGCGGGAAACACCTTATATTTT.